The present TCR beta chain was sequenced within a study of cytomegalovirus exposure and HLA in healthy donors (TCRdb year 2017). As for the study more broadly: An earlier analysis of several hundred of the donors reported roughly 300 Gb of sequence data and 117 million unique TCR beta sequences from about 179 million T cells. An early release covering roughly 640 HLA-typed donors comprised about 300 gigabases of sequencing data and some 79 million unique TCR sequences. Among the roughly 400 genotyped donors, approximately 82% belonged to the genetic ancestry cluster associated with self-reported Caucasian donors. The study was designed to test whether signatures of past pathogen exposure could be identified by cataloging public T cell receptors. The study profiled the T cell repertoires of 500 to 800 subjects by immunosequencing and related them to cytomegalovirus serostatus. Besides the first cohort of 500 to 700 subjects, a separate validation cohort made up of roughly 120 different subjects was used. To predict cytomegalovirus infection status, the study brought together high-throughput TCR immunosequencing, statistical association of individual TCRs with disease status, and machine learning. A later analysis re-examined previously published TCR beta repertoires from hundreds of donors and added high-resolution HLA genotyping to investigate patterns of TCR occurrence. In the later analysis, no new phenotypic data were used to find candidate immune exposures; instead, reliance was placed on TCR beta sequences and their occurrence across donors. An earlier analysis of several hundred of the donors applied high-throughput TCR beta sequencing to assess whether each TCR beta V gene segment acted as functional or pseudogenic. Donor age, sex, ethnicity and CMV serostatus were collected together with the repertoire data. Genome-wide SNP genotypes for about 65% of the roughly 700 donors were used in a later genetic analysis, which treated that subset as a discovery cohort. Every discovery cohort repertoire had been produced on one sequencing platform. HLA typing covered class I and class II loci at four-digit resolution. Typing coverage varied by locus: roughly 620-630 donors for A, B, C, DRB1 and DQB1; approximately 560 for DQA1; around 610 for DPA1; 450 to 480 for DPB1. Several DR-DQ haplotypes were treated as single units for association and clustering because of strong linkage in the cohort. On average, roughly 250,000 unique TCR beta nucleotide sequences were sequenced per donor among several hundred genotyped donors of the cohort, with roughly a sixth of those sequences being non-productive.

Library generation was performed with the immunoSEQ multiplex PCR assay. For the multiplex PCR, a mixture combining 60 forward primers for TCR Vbeta segments and 13 reverse primers for TCR Jbeta segments was used. The CDR3 region of rearranged TCR beta genes was amplified from genomic DNA with a multiplex PCR assay. Amplified TCR beta libraries were sequenced as 87-base-pair reads on the Illumina HiSeq System. The source study handled its data this way. In a later analysis, tens of millions of unique TCR beta chains were counted across the approximately 640 repertoires, and about 9.9 million of these chains were shared by at least two donors. Raw reads were error-corrected and collapsed into unique sequences by a nearest-neighbor algorithm in which closely related sequences were merged to remove PCR and sequencing errors. Alignment of CDR3 sequences to IMGT reference sequences was used to assign V, D and J gene segments. Each retained sequence needed at least a six-nucleotide match to both a V gene segment and a J gene segment. A rearrangement was called productive if the CDR3 had no stop codons and remained in frame with V and J, and every other rearrangement was called non-productive. Following IMGT convention, CDR3 was defined as the stretch from the second conserved V-encoded cysteine up to the conserved J-encoded phenylalanine. The earlier analysis of roughly 590 of the donors excluded any sequence lacking an unambiguous match to a single V gene segment. An earlier analysis of about 600 of the donors called V segments functional above 56.7% productive rearrangements and segregating when the between-donor standard deviation exceeded 5%. To diagnose cytomegalovirus status from the catalog of TCR beta chain sequences, a statistical classification framework was built. In a later analysis, TCR nucleotide sequences were compared against IMGT/GENE-DB human TR gene sequences so that V and J genes could be assigned. The TCRdist pipeline was used in a later analysis to assign CDR3 sequences and most-parsimonious VDJ recombination scenarios. In a later analysis, each TCR beta chain was defined by its CDR3 amino acid sequence together with its V-gene family, and reads without a unique V-gene family were excluded. To address suspected cross-contamination and a sequencing artifact, a later analysis removed 592 highly shared, low-generation-probability nucleotide sequences. For each public chain, a later analysis derived a clonal expansion index from normalized ranks of inferred template counts within each repertoire. In a later analysis, generation probabilities were computed using a VDJ recombination model fitted to out-of-frame rearrangements, and the results were checked against IGoR. In a later analysis, hypergeometric tests were used to score TCR-TCR, TCR-HLA and TCR-CMV co-occurrence, with a repertoire-size bias correction applied to TCR pairs. False discovery rates were estimated in a later analysis by permuting HLA or CMV assignments 20 times. A later analysis grouped co-occurring TCRs with DBSCAN, adding TCRdist sequence similarity when clustering within HLA-allele-positive subsets. Repertoires with fewer than 30,000 or more than 120,000 public chains were left out of co-occurrence clustering, as were five repertoires with anomalous nucleotide sharing. TCRdb stores this immuneACCESS table with in-frame sequences only. Part of the clones is absent; in the studies checked, under half of the shortfall reflects unresolved V genes, and no reason is known for the rest. V and J calls and clone size are those listed in that table; D and trimming were worked out from the DNA. The sample table records 80,000 to 130,000 clones; around 75% of these occur just once. The ten largest clonotypes hold more than 4.5% of the sample.

The cohort was made up of approximately 670 healthy bone marrow donors. Cohort members were all nominally healthy when sampled, although unrecorded immune exposures were likely present. The donor tested CMV seropositive and was one of the 289 seropositive cohort members. Each donor provided a peripheral blood sample, and peripheral blood mononuclear cells were used for TCR beta sequencing. The Qiagen DNeasy Blood Extraction Kit was used to extract genomic DNA from the blood cell samples. Notes on this clone: Its antigen is unknown. No qualities accompany the bases; no much larger clone lies one base away.

V is trimmed back by 5 bases and J by 4 bases, and the junction contains 21 bases that no gene match accounts for. The CDR3 contains 19 residues, cysteine and phenylalanine counted. Of the read, only the CDR3 DNA is kept; its 57 bases are in frame from base 1. CDR1 and CDR2 are read off the germline V gene (reference sequence) as SGHKS and YYEKEE. On the study overall, not on this receptor specifically: Three of the identified cytomegalovirus-associated TCR beta chains were confirmed in vitro to be specific for cytomegalovirus antigens. Strong co-occurrence of HLA alleles, especially DR and DQ, made assigning TCR associations to individual alleles difficult. A cluster of highly shared sequence variants was judged likely to represent a technical artifact of the sequencing pipeline. Roughly uniform sequencing depth across donors was assumed in presence/absence analyses, although this assumption may not hold. Only TCR beta chains were sequenced in this cohort, and the absence of alpha or paired-chain data limited detectable features. At a false discovery rate of 0.05, a later analysis linked roughly 17,000 TCR beta sequences to specific HLA alleles. The study listed 150 to 200 TCR beta chains as associated with cytomegalovirus. Several of the top co-occurrence clusters appeared to be linked to parvovirus B19, influenza, CMV and Epstein-Barr virus, according to a later analysis. In a later genetic analysis, fewer N-insertions in productive TCRs were reported among donors in an Asian-associated ancestry cluster than the roughly 700-donor mean. Broadly in line with IMGT annotations, most TCR beta V segments showed up in productive rearrangements about 90% or about 30% of the time in an earlier analysis of several hundred of the donors. While some public TCRs were present in many individuals, most TCR sequences turned up only very rarely across donors. A later analysis found that TCR association rates varied across HLA loci, with DRB1 alleles showing the most associated TCRs and HLA-C alleles the fewest. Cytomegalovirus status was reported to be diagnosed by the classifier with high specificity and sensitivity in both the original and validation cohorts. Some IMGT-functional V segments, including TRBV6-2 and TRBV6-3, could not be told apart with the 87-base-pair reads, so those segments were excluded. A later genetic analysis associated a missense DCLRE1C variant with V-gene and J-gene trimming of TCR beta chains, and an independent cohort replicated the association. For the cohort, immune exposure information was limited to CMV serostatus. A further reported finding was that TCR beta sequences accurately predicted the HLA-A and HLA-B alleles for most subjects in the first cohort. Because counts were too low, fewer than 20 rarely observed V segments, including chromosome 9 orphons, were excluded from the earlier analysis of around 640 of the donors. A later analysis found that HLA-associated TCR beta chains were more clonally expanded and had lower generation probabilities than equally common non-associated chains. Because HLA typing was unavailable for some donors at each locus, only the typed subset was used in association tests. A later analysis found that most CMV-associated TCR beta chains appeared HLA-restricted, with HLA associations seemingly driven largely by CMV exposure. Correlated functional status among segregating V segments might reflect linkage disequilibrium, but an unknown experimental factor could not be ruled out. It was suggested by the authors that the approach could potentially be generalized to other disease states and immunological phenotypes.

Sequences were obtained from PBMCs. This sequence uses TRBV5-5 and TRBJ1-2; TRBD1 agrees with 9 junctional bases. The receptor comes from a woman in her late teens or twenties in good health and CMV-seropositive. CDR3 protein: CASRNLGVGGQGKFYGYTF. The bases read TGTGCCAGCAGAAACTTGGGGGTTGGGGGACAGGGAAAATTCTATGGCTACACCTTC.